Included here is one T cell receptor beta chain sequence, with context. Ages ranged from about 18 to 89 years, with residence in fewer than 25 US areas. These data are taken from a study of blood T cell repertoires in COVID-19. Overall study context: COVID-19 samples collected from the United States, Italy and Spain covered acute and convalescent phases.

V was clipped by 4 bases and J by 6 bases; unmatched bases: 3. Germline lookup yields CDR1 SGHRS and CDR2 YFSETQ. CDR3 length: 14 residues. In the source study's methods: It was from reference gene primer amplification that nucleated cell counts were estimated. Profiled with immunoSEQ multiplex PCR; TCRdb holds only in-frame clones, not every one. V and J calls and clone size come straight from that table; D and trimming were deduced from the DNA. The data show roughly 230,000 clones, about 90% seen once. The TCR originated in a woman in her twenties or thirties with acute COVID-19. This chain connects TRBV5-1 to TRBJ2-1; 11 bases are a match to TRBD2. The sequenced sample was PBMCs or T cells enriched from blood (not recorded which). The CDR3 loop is CASSVTSGGNEQFF. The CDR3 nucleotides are TGCGCCAGCAGCGTAACTAGCGGGGGCAATGAGCAGTTCTTC.